This TCR beta chain emerged from a study of CD8 T cells in Susac syndrome. Study-wide points: In its TCR sequencing and HLA analysis, the study acknowledged that the number of individuals was relatively small.

High-throughput TCR beta sequencing covered peripheral CD8+ and CD4+ T cells. TEMRA cells were FACS-enriched, unlike CD8+ and CD4+ T cells, which were negatively isolated. About this clonotype: What it binds is unknown.

The CDR3 runs 16 residues. Trimming pared 2 bases from V and 0 bases from J, leaving 12 bases between. In germline, CDR1 is MNHEY, CDR2 SMNVEV (reference sequence). An amount of RNA that ranged from roughly 0.5 to 1 ug was reverse transcribed with random hexamers. TCRdb reprocessed the immunoSEQ multiplex PCR reads with MiXCR, giving one entry per CDR3 protein. The repertoire has approximately 300,000 distinct CDR3 sequences, approximately 85% of them found once; the top ten carry around 0.22%. The sequenced sample consisted of CD8+ T cells from PBMCs. The gene calls are TRBV27 and TRBJ2-3, with TRBD2 as a possible D gene (5 bases). The receptor's source is a human donor with multiple sclerosis. The CDR3 DNA reads as TGTGCCAGCAGTTTAGTCGGAGGCACTAGCACAGATACGCAGTATTTT. This sequence encodes CASSLVGGTSTDTQYF.